This is a list of T cell receptor beta chains from one sample in a study of OX40 agonist ivuxolimab in advanced cancers. Only in-frame clones appear in the TCRdb table, and some are missing; sequencing was by immunoSEQ multiplex PCR. Altogether over 30,000 clones are present, about 74% being singletons, with the ten largest covering roughly a fifth. Material: CD4+ or CD8+ T cells sorted from blood, obtained in a trial of the OX40 agonist ivuxolimab. The receptors originated from an adult with an advanced solid tumor such as melanoma, head and neck, liver or kidney cancer. CDR3s include the opening cysteine and the closing phenylalanine or tryptophan. Each record gives: J gene, D gene, clone size, V gene, CDR3 protein, CDR3 DNA. D genes are given only for firm matches. Size values are once, few and many counts, or a class for expanded clones, and some rows have none.

J gene: TRBJ1-6; D gene: .; clone size: .; V gene: TRBV6-5; CDR3 protein: CASSEGGNSPLHF; CDR3 DNA: TGCGCCAGCAGTGAGGGTGGCAATTCACCCCTCCACTTT
J gene: TRBJ2-6; D gene: TRBD1; clone size: .; V gene: TRBV2; CDR3 protein: CASSERGLSFGANVLTF; CDR3 DNA: TGTGCCAGCAGTGAAAGGGGGCTGAGCTTTGGGGCCAACGTCCTGACTTTC
J gene: TRBJ2-5; D gene: TRBD1; clone size: once; V gene: TRBV5-1; CDR3 protein: CASSLDRDWNIQETQYF; CDR3 DNA: TGCGCCAGCAGCTTAGACAGGGATTGGAACATTCAAGAGACCCAGTACTTC
J gene: TRBJ1-1; D gene: .; clone size: .; V gene: TRBV2; CDR3 protein: CASSESGALLEAFF; CDR3 DNA: TGTGCCAGCAGTGAATCGGGGGCCCTACTCGAAGCTTTCTTT
J gene: TRBJ2-2; D gene: TRBD2; clone size: .; V gene: TRBV4-1; CDR3 protein: CASSQPTGLDTGELFF; CDR3 DNA: TGCGCCAGCAGCCAACCAACGGGACTAGACACCGGGGAGCTGTTTTTT
J gene: TRBJ1-2; D gene: .; clone size: .; V gene: TRBV6-5; CDR3 protein: CASSSSEWAYGYTF; CDR3 DNA: TGTGCCAGCAGTTCCTCCGAATGGGCCTATGGCTACACCTTC
J gene: TRBJ2-7; D gene: .; clone size: once; V gene: TRBV7-9; CDR3 protein: CASSQPGAHEQYF; CDR3 DNA: TGTGCCAGCAGCCAACCCGGGGCCCACGAGCAGTACTTC
J gene: TRBJ1-6; D gene: .; clone size: .; V gene: TRBV6-1; CDR3 protein: CASRTTSSPLHF; CDR3 DNA: TGTGCCAGCAGGACAACAAGCTCACCCCTCCACTTT
J gene: TRBJ2-5; D gene: TRBD2; clone size: .; V gene: TRBV11-2; CDR3 protein: CASSEWTSGGVETQYF; CDR3 DNA: TGTGCCAGCAGCGAATGGACTAGCGGGGGGGTGGAGACCCAGTACTTC
J gene: TRBJ1-4; D gene: TRBD1; clone size: .; V gene: TRBV2; CDR3 protein: CASSPDRGDEKLFF; CDR3 DNA: TGTGCCAGCAGCCCCGACAGGGGGGACGAAAAACTGTTTTTT
J gene: TRBJ1-6; D gene: .; clone size: .; V gene: TRBV2; CDR3 protein: CASNGDGRSPLHF; CDR3 DNA: TGTGCCAGCAATGGGGACGGCCGCTCACCCCTCCACTTT
J gene: TRBJ1-4; D gene: .; clone size: .; V gene: TRBV6-6; CDR3 protein: CASIGGTNEKLFF; CDR3 DNA: TGTGCCAGCATTGGAGGAACTAATGAAAAACTGTTTTTT
J gene: TRBJ2-1; D gene: .; clone size: .; V gene: TRBV2; CDR3 protein: CASSEPGHPRGNEQFF; CDR3 DNA: TGTGCCAGCAGCGAACCGGGGCACCCCCGGGGGAATGAGCAGTTCTTC
J gene: TRBJ1-2; D gene: .; clone size: few; V gene: TRBV19; CDR3 protein: CASSINSNYGYTF; CDR3 DNA: TGTGCCAGTAGTATTAACAGTAACTATGGCTACACCTTC
J gene: TRBJ2-1; D gene: .; clone size: .; V gene: TRBV6-4; CDR3 protein: CASSDSVEGYNEQFF; CDR3 DNA: TGTGCCAGCAGTGACTCGGTGGAAGGCTACAATGAGCAGTTCTTC
J gene: TRBJ1-5; D gene: TRBD1; clone size: .; V gene: TRBV27; CDR3 protein: CASSLWTGGRNQPQHF; CDR3 DNA: TGTGCCAGCAGTCTGTGGACAGGGGGCCGGAATCAGCCCCAGCATTTT
J gene: TRBJ1-3; D gene: .; clone size: once; V gene: TRBV30; CDR3 protein: CAWNGGSSGNTIYF; CDR3 DNA: TGTGCCTGGAATGGGGGGAGCTCTGGAAACACCATATATTTT
J gene: TRBJ1-1; D gene: .; clone size: .; V gene: TRBV5-1; CDR3 protein: CASSSDPGTSLTEAFF; CDR3 DNA: TGCGCCAGCAGCTCGGACCCCGGGACCTCTCTCACTGAAGCTTTCTTT
J gene: TRBJ1-1; D gene: TRBD1; clone size: .; V gene: TRBV5-1; CDR3 protein: CASSLGDRGQTEAFF; CDR3 DNA: TGCGCCAGCAGCTTGGGGGACAGGGGGCAGACTGAAGCTTTCTTT
J gene: TRBJ2-1; D gene: TRBD1; clone size: .; V gene: TRBV29-1; CDR3 protein: CSLYPQGARNEQFF; CDR3 DNA: TGCAGCCTTTACCCACAGGGGGCGCGAAATGAGCAGTTCTTC
J gene: TRBJ1-1; D gene: .; clone size: few; V gene: TRBV18; CDR3 protein: CASSDVANTEAFF; CDR3 DNA: TGTGCCAGCTCAGACGTAGCGAACACTGAAGCTTTCTTT
J gene: TRBJ2-1; D gene: .; clone size: .; V gene: TRBV10-2; CDR3 protein: CASRSGAQFF; CDR3 DNA: TGCGCCAGTCGGTCAGGGGCGCAGTTCTTC
J gene: TRBJ2-1; D gene: .; clone size: few; V gene: TRBV18; CDR3 protein: CASSPPGQFAFNEQFF; CDR3 DNA: TGTGCCAGCTCACCACCGGGACAATTCGCTTTCAATGAGCAGTTCTTC
J gene: TRBJ1-5; D gene: TRBD1; clone size: .; V gene: TRBV6-1; CDR3 protein: CASNWDGTDYQPQHF; CDR3 DNA: TGTGCCAGCAATTGGGACGGGACAGACTATCAGCCCCAGCATTTT
J gene: TRBJ1-1; D gene: .; clone size: few; V gene: TRBV7-9; CDR3 protein: CASSLAGNTEAFF; CDR3 DNA: TGTGCCAGCAGCTTAGCAGGGAACACTGAAGCTTTCTTT
J gene: TRBJ1-1; D gene: .; clone size: many; V gene: TRBV4-1; CDR3 protein: CASSHFGHHTEAFF; CDR3 DNA: TGCGCCAGCAGCCACTTCGGACACCACACTGAAGCTTTCTTT
J gene: TRBJ1-5; D gene: .; clone size: .; V gene: TRBV7-9; CDR3 protein: CASSPNIESQPQHF; CDR3 DNA: TGTGCCAGCAGTCCAAATATCGAGAGTCAGCCCCAGCATTTT
J gene: TRBJ2-7; D gene: TRBD1; clone size: .; V gene: TRBV11-2; CDR3 protein: CASSLRPGQGTEEQYF; CDR3 DNA: TGTGCCAGCAGCTTGCGACCGGGACAGGGGACCGAGGAGCAGTACTTC
J gene: TRBJ2-2; D gene: .; clone size: .; V gene: TRBV19; CDR3 protein: CASIMEGRTGELFF; CDR3 DNA: TGTGCCAGTATAATGGAGGGGCGGACCGGGGAGCTGTTTTTT
J gene: TRBJ2-2; D gene: TRBD2; clone size: .; V gene: TRBV28; CDR3 protein: CASIAGGLLSTGELFF; CDR3 DNA: TGTGCCAGCATAGCGGGGGGTCTTCTCAGCACCGGGGAGCTGTTTTTT
J gene: TRBJ2-3; D gene: .; clone size: .; V gene: TRBV9; CDR3 protein: CASSALRGADTQYF; CDR3 DNA: TGTGCCAGCAGCGCGCTTCGAGGGGCAGATACGCAGTATTTT
J gene: TRBJ1-3; D gene: .; clone size: few; V gene: TRBV9; CDR3 protein: CASSAVGASLAGNTIYF; CDR3 DNA: TGTGCCAGCAGCGCCGTAGGTGCCAGCTTAGCTGGAAACACCATATATTTT
J gene: TRBJ1-1; D gene: .; clone size: .; V gene: TRBV14; CDR3 protein: CASSQRRGGSNTEAFF; CDR3 DNA: TGTGCCAGCAGCCAACGGCGGGGGGGCAGTAACACTGAAGCTTTCTTT
J gene: TRBJ2-1; D gene: .; clone size: .; V gene: TRBV11-2; CDR3 protein: CASSLALATSSYNEQFF; CDR3 DNA: TGTGCCAGCAGCTTAGCTCTAGCGACGAGCTCCTACAATGAGCAGTTCTTC
J gene: TRBJ1-2; D gene: TRBD1; clone size: .; V gene: TRBV5-4; CDR3 protein: CASSVDAGGAYGYTF; CDR3 DNA: TGTGCCAGCAGCGTGGACGCAGGGGGCGCTTATGGCTACACCTTC
J gene: TRBJ2-3; D gene: TRBD2; clone size: few; V gene: TRBV7-6; CDR3 protein: CASSRTSSGGLHTQYF; CDR3 DNA: TGTGCCAGCAGCCGTACTTCTAGCGGGGGCCTGCATACGCAGTATTTT
J gene: TRBJ1-2; D gene: .; clone size: .; V gene: TRBV2; CDR3 protein: CASSGQLNYGYTF; CDR3 DNA: TGTGCCAGCTCAGGACAGCTTAACTATGGCTACACCTTC